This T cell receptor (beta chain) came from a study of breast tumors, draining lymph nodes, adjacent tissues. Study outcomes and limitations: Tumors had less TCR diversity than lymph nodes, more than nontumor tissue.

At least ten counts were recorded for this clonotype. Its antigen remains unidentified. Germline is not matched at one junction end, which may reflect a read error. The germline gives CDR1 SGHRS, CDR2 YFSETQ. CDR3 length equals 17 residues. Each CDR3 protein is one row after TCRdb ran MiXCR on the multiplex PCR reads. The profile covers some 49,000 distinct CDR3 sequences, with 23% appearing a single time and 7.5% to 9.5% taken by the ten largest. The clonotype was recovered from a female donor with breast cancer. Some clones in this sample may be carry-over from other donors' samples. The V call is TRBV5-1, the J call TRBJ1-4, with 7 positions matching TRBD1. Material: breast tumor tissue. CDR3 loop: CAGSSHPGTAINEKLFF. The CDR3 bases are TGCGCCGGCAGCTCGCACCCCGGGACAGCAATTAATGAAAAACTGTTTTTT.